These 3 T cell receptor beta chains came from one sample sequenced in a study of liver allograft versus peripheral blood T cells. At the level of the study: The authors compared T cell receptor repertoires in transplanted livers with recipients' peripheral blood repertoires.

One entry per CDR3 protein, called by TCRdb with MiXCR from the reads. The sample has around 5,300 distinct CDR3 sequences, around 15% seen once. These receptors were obtained from a human patient who had a liver transplant. Some of these T cells may belong to the graft donor.

By share, this clonotype ranks as medium-sized (0.01 to 0.1%). V is TRBV6-2 or TRBV6-3 and J is TRBJ1-5; D gene ambiguous. The CDR3 spans 15 residues. V lost 6 bases and J lost 1, with 13 bases in between. CDR1 is MNHEY and CDR2 is SVGEGT in the germline V gene. The CDR3 region is CASRKHQVSNQPQHF. As DNA, the CDR3 is TGTGCCAGCAGAAAACATCAGGTGAGCAATCAGCCCCAGCATTTT.

By share, this clonotype counts as medium-sized. This rearrangement joins TRBV6-1 to TRBJ2-4; possible D gene TRBD2, 7 bases. The CDR3 runs 13 residues. Looked up from germline, CDR1 is MNHNS and CDR2 is SASEGT. Trimming removed 10 bases at V and 8 bases at J, with 18 bases between. The CDR3 region is CATTGGWMDIQYF. DNA of the CDR3: TGTGCCACCACGGGGGGCTGGATGGACATTCAGTACTTC.

This clonotype is classed as medium-sized. The chain links TRBV20-1 to TRBJ2-1; 7 bases are a match to TRBD2. V shed 5 bases, J shed 5 bases, and the junction held 15 bases outside the gene matches. This CDR3 has 16 residues. Per the germline V gene, CDR1 is DFQATT and CDR2 is SNEGSKA (reference sequence). DNA for the CDR3: TGCAGTGCTGGTAGATCCCTCGCGGGAGCCCACAATGAGCAGTTCTTC. This encodes CSAGRSLAGAHNEQFF.